This TCR beta chain was captured in a study of T cell repertoires in cytomegalovirus infection. About the study: A matching HLA type, together with CMV infection, was signaled by public TCR beta signatures. Overall study results and limits: Using cumulative public TCR beta family frequency, the authors identified those who carried CMV together with the relevant HLA. What dominated the ex vivo response were HLA-C-restricted CMV-specific TCR beta clonotypes.

This clonotype came up a few times. Its target is not known. A single record per CDR3 protein comes from TCRdb applying MiXCR to the reads. In the table there are about 890,000 distinct CDR3 sequences, approximately 32% of which are singletons. The sequences come from cultured CD8+ T cells from PBMCs, collected from culture after CMV antigen stimulation. This receptor was taken from a human donor in good health (CMV status not recorded). Some clones in this sample may be carry-over from other donors' samples.

The CDR3 spells CASSPSRGLSTDTQYF. CDR3 bases: TGTGCCAGTAGTCCATCCAGGGGGCTGAGCACAGATACGCAGTATTTT. V usage is TRBV19 and J usage is TRBJ2-3, with 8 bases fitting TRBD1. The CDR3 covers 16 residues. The trim removed 5 bases at V and 0 bases at J, leaving 7 bases unmatched. Per germline, CDR1 LNHDA and CDR2 SQIVND (reference sequence). The full variable domain, rest sourced from reference TRBV19 and TRBJ2-3, is DGGITQSPKYLFRKEGQNVTLSCEQNLNHDAMYWYRQDPGQGLRLIYYSQIVNDFQKGDIAEGYSVSREKKESFPLTVTSAQKNPTAFYLCASSPSRGLSTDTQYFGPGTRLTVL.